This T cell receptor beta chain was identified in a study of control samples from healthy donors and cancer patients. The assay was immunoSEQ multiplex PCR, and TCRdb's table has in-frame clones only and misses some. Here the sample spans over 85,000 clones, around 87% being singletons. The sample taken for sequencing was PBMCs. The sequence derives from an older woman with lung cancer.

The CDR3 DNA reads as TGCAGCGCGGCTAAGGGGGGAATGCTCCAAGAGACCCAGTACTTC. This gives the protein CSAAKGGMLQETQYF. The chain uses TRBV29-1 and TRBJ2-5, with D perhaps being TRBD1 or TRBD2 (6 bases each). The CDR3 totals 15 residues. The V gene lost 7 bases and the J gene lost 1 base, with 19 bases spanning the gap. The germline gives CDR1 SQVTM, CDR2 ANQGSEA.